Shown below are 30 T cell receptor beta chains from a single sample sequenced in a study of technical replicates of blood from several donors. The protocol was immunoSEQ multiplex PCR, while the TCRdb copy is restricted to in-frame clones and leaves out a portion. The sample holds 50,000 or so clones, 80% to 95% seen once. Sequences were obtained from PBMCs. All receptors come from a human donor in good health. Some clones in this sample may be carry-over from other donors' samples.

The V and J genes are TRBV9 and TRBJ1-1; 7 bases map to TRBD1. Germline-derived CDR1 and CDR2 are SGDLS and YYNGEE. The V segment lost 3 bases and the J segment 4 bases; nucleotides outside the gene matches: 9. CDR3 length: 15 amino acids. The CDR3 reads CASSETGVPGTEAFF. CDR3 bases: TGTGCCAGCAGCGAAACAGGGGTCCCGGGCACTGAAGCTTTCTTT.

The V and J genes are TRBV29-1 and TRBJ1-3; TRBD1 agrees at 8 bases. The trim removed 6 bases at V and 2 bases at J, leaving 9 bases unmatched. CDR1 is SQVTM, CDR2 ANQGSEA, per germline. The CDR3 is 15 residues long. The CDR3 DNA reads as TGCAGCGTCCGCAGGACAGGGATTGCTGGAAACACCATATATTTT. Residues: CSVRRTGIAGNTIYF.

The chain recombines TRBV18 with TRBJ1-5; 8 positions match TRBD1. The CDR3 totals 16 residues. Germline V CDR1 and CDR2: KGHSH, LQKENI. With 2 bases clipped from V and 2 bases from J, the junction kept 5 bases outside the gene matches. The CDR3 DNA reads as TGTGCCAGCTCACCAGCCGGGACAGGAGGCAATCAGCCCCAGCATTTT. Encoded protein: CASSPAGTGGNQPQHF.

CDR3 DNA sequence: TGTGCCAGCAGCGAGACCCCCCAGGGAAGAGAGACCCAGTACTTC. It specifies CASSETPQGRETQYF. This chain connects TRBV9 to TRBJ2-5, with D possibly TRBD1 on 5 matching bases. Looked up from germline, CDR1 is SGDLS and CDR2 is YYNGEE. The CDR3 sequence is 15 residues long. Deletions cut 3 bases from V and 4 bases from J, with 16 bases between.

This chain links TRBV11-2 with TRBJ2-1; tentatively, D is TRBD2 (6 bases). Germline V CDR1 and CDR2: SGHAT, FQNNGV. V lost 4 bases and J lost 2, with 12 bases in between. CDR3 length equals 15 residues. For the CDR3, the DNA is TGTGCCAGCAGCTCGGGGGAGTCCCCCTACAATGAGCAGTTCTTC. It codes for CASSSGESPYNEQFF.

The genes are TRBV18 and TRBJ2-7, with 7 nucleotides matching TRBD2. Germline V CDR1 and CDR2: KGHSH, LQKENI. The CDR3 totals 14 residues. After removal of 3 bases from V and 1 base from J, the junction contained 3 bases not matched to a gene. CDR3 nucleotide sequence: TGTGCCAGCTCACCGTCACTAGCGTCCTACGAGCAGTACTTC. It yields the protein CASSPSLASYEQYF.

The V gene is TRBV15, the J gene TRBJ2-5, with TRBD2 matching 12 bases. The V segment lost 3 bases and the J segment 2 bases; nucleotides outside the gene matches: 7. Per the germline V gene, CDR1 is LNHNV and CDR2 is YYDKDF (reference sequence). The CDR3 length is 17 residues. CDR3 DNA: TGTGCCACCAGCAGGTACACTAGCGGGGGGCTTCAAGAGACCCAGTACTTC. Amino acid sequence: CATSRYTSGGLQETQYF. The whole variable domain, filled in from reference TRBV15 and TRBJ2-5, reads DAMVIQNPRYQVTQFGKPVTLSCSQTLNHNVMYWYQQKSSQAPKLLFHYYDKDFNNEADTPDNFQSRRPNTSFCFLDIRSPGLGDTAMYLCATSRYTSGGLQETQYFGPGTRLLVL.

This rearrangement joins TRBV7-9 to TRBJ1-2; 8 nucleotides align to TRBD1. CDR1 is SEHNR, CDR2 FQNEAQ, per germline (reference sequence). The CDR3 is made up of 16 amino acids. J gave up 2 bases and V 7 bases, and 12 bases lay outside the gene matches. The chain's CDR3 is CASNLGRGLTNYGYTF. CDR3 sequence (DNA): TGTGCCAGCAACCTCGGCAGGGGGCTTACCAACTATGGCTACACCTTC.

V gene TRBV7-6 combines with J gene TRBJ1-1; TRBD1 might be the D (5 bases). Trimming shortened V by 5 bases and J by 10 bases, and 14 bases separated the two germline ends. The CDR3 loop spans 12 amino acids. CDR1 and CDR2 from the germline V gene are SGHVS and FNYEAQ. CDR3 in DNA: TGTGCCAGCAGCCCCGGGGGGGAGCTAGCTTTCTTT. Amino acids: CASSPGGELAFF.

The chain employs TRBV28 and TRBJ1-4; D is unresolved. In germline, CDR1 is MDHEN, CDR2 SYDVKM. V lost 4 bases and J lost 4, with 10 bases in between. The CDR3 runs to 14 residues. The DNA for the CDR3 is TGTGCCAGCAGTTCAAGGAGGTATAATGAAAAACTGTTTTTT. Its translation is CASSSRRYNEKLFF.

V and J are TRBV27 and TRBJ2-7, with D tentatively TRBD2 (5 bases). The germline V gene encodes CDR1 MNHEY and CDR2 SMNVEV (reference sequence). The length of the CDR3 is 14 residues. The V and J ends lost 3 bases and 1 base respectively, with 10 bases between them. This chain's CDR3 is CASSFAGPSYEQYF. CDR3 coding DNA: TGTGCCAGCAGTTTTGCGGGTCCTTCCTACGAGCAGTACTTC.

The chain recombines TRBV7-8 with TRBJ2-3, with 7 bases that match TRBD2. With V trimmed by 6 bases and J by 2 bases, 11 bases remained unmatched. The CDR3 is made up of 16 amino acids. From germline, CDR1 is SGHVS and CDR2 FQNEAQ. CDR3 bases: TGTGCCAGCAGACCGTCACTAGCGACTCTCACAGATACGCAGTATTTT. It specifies CASRPSLATLTDTQYF.

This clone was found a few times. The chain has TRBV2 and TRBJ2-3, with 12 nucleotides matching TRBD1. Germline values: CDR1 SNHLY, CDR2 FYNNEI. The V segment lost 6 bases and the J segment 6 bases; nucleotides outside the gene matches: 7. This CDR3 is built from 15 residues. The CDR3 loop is CASSVRDRGLDTQYF. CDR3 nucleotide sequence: TGTGCCAGCAGCGTCCGGGACAGGGGGCTGGATACGCAGTATTTT.

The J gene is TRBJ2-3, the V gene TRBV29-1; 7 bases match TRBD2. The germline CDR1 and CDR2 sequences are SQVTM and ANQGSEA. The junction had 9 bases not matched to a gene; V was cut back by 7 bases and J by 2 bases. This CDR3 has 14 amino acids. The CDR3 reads CSALAELPTDTQYF. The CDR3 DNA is TGCAGCGCCCTAGCGGAGCTTCCCACAGATACGCAGTATTTT.

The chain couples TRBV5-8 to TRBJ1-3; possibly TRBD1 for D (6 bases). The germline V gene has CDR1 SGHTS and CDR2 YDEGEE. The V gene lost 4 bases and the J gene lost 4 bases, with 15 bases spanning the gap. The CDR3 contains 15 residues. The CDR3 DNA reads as TGTGCCAGCAGCCAGGGGAACAGCGAAGGAAACACCATATATTTT. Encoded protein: CASSQGNSEGNTIYF.

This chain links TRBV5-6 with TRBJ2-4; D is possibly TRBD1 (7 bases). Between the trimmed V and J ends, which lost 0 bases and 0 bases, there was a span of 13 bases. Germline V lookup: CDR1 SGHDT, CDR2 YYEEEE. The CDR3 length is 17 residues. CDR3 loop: CASSLGRQGLAKNIQYF. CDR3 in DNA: TGTGCCAGCAGCTTGGGCCGACAGGGACTAGCCAAAAACATTCAGTACTTC.

The CDR3 is CASSVDSDTQYF. The DNA of the CDR3 is TGTGCCAGCAGCGTAGATAGCGATACGCAGTATTTT. This chain links TRBV9 with TRBJ2-3; unclear D gene. V lost 0 bases, J lost 6 bases, and 5 bases lay in between. The germline V gene encodes CDR1 SGDLS and CDR2 YYNGEE. There are 12 residues in the CDR3.

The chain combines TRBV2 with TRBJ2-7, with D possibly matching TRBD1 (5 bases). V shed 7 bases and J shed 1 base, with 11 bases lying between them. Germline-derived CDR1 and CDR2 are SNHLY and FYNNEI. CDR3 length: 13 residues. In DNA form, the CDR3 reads TGTGCCAGCAACCCGGACATATCCTACGAGCAGTACTTC. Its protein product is CASNPDISYEQYF. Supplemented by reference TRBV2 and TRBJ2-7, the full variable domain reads EPEVTQTPSHQVTQMGQEVILRCVPISNHLYFYWYRQILGQKVEFLVSFYNNEISEKSEIFDDQFSVERPDGSNFTLKIRSTKLEDSAMYFCASNPDISYEQYFGPGTRLTVT.

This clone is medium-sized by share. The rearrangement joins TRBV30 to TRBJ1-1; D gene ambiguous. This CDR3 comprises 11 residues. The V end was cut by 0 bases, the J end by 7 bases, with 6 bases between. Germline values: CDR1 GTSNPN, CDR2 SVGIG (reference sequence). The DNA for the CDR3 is TGTGCCTGGAGTGTATCACTTGAAGCTTTCTTT. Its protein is CAWSVSLEAFF.

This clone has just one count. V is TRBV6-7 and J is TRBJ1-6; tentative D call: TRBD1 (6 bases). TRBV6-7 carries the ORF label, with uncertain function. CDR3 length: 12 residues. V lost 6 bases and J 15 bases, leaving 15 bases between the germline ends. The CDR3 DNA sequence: TGTGCCAGCAGCAATAAACTCAGGGGCCTCCACTTT. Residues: CASSNKLRGLHF.

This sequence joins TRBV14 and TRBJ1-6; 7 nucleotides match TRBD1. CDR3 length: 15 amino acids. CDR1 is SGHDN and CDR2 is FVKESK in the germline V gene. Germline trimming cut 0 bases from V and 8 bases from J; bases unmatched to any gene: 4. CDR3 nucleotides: TGTGCCAGCAGCCAAGAGAAGGGGGCGCATTCACCCCTCCACTTT. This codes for CASSQEKGAHSPLHF.

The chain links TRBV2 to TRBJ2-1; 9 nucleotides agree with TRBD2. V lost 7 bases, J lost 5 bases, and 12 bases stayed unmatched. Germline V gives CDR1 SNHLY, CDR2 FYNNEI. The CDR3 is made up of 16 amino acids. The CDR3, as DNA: TGTGCCAGCACCGGACTAAGCGGGAGGTTCCACAATGAGCAGTTCTTC. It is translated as CASTGLSGRFHNEQFF.

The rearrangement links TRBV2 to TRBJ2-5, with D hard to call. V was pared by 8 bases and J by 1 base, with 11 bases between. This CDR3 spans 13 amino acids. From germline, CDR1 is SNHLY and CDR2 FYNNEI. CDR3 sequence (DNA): TGTGCCAGCTGCTATGGTTTCCAAGAGACCCAGTACTTC. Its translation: CASCYGFQETQYF.

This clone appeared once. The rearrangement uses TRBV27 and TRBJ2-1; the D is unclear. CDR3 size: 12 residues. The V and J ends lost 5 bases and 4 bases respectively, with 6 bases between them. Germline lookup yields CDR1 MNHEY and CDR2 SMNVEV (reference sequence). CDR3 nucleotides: TGTGCCAGCAGTACAACATACAATGAGCAGTTCTTC. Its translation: CASSTTYNEQFF.

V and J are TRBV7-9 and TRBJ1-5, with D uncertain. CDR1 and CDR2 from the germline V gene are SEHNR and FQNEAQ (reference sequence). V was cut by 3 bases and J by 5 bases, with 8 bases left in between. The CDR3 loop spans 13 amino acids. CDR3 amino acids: CASSFAGDQPQHF. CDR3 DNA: TGTGCCAGCAGCTTCGCCGGAGATCAGCCCCAGCATTTT.

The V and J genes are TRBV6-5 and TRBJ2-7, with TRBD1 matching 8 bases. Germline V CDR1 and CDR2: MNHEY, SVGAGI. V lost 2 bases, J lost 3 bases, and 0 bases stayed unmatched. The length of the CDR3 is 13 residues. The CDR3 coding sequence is TGTGCCAGCAGTTACGGGACAGGCTACGAGCAGTACTTC. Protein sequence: CASSYGTGYEQYF.

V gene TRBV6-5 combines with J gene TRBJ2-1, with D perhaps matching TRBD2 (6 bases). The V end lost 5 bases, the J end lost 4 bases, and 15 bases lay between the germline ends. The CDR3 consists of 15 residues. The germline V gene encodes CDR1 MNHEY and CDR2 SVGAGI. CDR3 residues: CASSPGLPAYNEQFF. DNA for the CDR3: TGTGCCAGCAGTCCGGGACTCCCGGCTTACAATGAGCAGTTCTTC.

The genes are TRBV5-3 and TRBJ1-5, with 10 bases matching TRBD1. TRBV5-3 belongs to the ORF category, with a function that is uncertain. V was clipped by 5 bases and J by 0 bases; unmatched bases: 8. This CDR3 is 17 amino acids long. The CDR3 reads CARSRDRGRYSNQPQHF. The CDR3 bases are TGTGCCAGAAGTCGGGACAGGGGCCGTTATAGCAATCAGCCCCAGCATTTT.

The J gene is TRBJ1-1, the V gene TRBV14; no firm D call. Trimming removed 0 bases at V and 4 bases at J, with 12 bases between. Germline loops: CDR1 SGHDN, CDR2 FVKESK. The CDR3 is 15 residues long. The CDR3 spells CASSQDGGMRTEAFF. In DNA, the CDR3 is TGTGCCAGCAGCCAAGATGGCGGGATGCGCACTGAAGCTTTCTTT.

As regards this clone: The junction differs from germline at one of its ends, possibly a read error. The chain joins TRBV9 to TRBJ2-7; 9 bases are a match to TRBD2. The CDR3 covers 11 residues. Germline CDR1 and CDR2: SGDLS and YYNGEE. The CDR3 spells CASSVDLAGNF. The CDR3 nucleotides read TGTGCCAGCAGCGTAGATCTAGCGGGGAACTTC.